The 25 T cell receptor beta chains presented below share a single source sample, sequenced in a study of response to subunit inactivated influenza vaccine. TCRdb reanalysed the RT-PCR reads using MiXCR and keeps one entry per CDR3 protein. This table holds 650,000 to 800,000 distinct CDR3 sequences, around 14% found once. Sample: PBMCs from blood, taken about 14 days before vaccination. These receptor sequences come from a man aged 45 to 65 who received an inactivated influenza vaccine.

V is TRBV20-1 and J is TRBJ1-5; 8 nucleotides match TRBD1. V gave up 1 base and J gave up 7 bases; unmatched junction bases: 12. The germline V gene has CDR1 DFQATT and CDR2 SNEGSKA (reference sequence). CDR3 length: 16 residues. In DNA form, the CDR3 reads TGCAGTGCTAGAGGGACCCAGGGGGCGCTTACCCAGCCCCAGCATTTT. Translating gives CSARGTQGALTQPQHF.

This clonotype was detected a few times. The chain employs TRBV18 and TRBJ1-2; no definite D call. In germline, CDR1 is KGHSH, CDR2 LQKENI. The CDR3 extends over 13 amino acids. V was clipped by 0 bases and J by 4 bases, with 6 bases between them. CDR3 sequence: CASSPPQSYGYTF. The CDR3 nucleotides read TGTGCCAGCTCACCACCGCAGAGCTATGGCTACACCTTC.

The table lists this clonotype with a few counts. J is TRBJ2-1 and V is TRBV27; 11 positions match TRBD2. The CDR3 is made up of 14 amino acids. Germline trimming cut 5 bases from V and 8 bases from J; bases unmatched to any gene: 5. In germline, CDR1 is MNHEY, CDR2 SMNVEV (reference sequence). The CDR3 nucleotides are TGTGCCAGCAGTCCTAGCGGGGGGCCTTATGAGCAGTTCTTC. Amino acid sequence: CASSPSGGPYEQFF.

A few counts support this clonotype. An end of the junction does not agree with germline; a read error may underlie this. The chain combines TRBV6-1 with TRBJ1-2; TRBD1 is a possible D gene (6 bases). The CDR3 runs to 15 residues. Germline assignment: CDR1 MNHNS and CDR2 SASEGT. The CDR3 DNA follows: TGTGCCAGCAGCGAAGTTAGTGACAGGAACTATGGCTACACCTTC. Protein product: CASSEVSDRNYGYTF.

There are many counts of this clonotype. V gene TRBV2 combines with J gene TRBJ2-4; D gene uncertain. Germline V gene sequence: CDR1 SNHLY, CDR2 FYNNEI. The length of the CDR3 is 12 residues. V was trimmed by 9 bases and J by 10 bases, leaving 16 bases between them. The CDR3 is CARKQNGNIQYF. CDR3 sequence (DNA): TGTGCCAGAAAACAGAATGGAAATATTCAGTACTTC.

As for this clonotype: A read error may explain this, as a much larger clone is one base away. CDR3 sequence reads: CSASQQANTEAFF. CDR3 in DNA: TGCAGTGCTAGCCAACAAGCGAACACTGAAGCTTTCTTT. The chain has TRBV20-1 and TRBJ1-1; D remains unclear. CDR1 is DFQATT, CDR2 SNEGSKA, per germline (reference sequence). This CDR3 is built from 13 residues. The germline V and J ends were trimmed by 3 bases and 1 base, with 9 bases remaining between them.

This clonotype has only a few counts. The V gene is TRBV2, the J gene TRBJ2-1, with 13 bases matching TRBD2. Per germline, CDR1 SNHLY and CDR2 FYNNEI. The CDR3 totals 14 residues. V was pared by 8 bases and J by 5 bases, with 3 bases of the junction left unmatched. The CDR3: CASGGLAGNNEQFF. CDR3 coding DNA: TGTGCCAGCGGGGGACTAGCGGGGAACAATGAGCAGTTCTTC. Using reference TRBV2 and TRBJ2-1 for the parts outside the CDR3, the full variable domain is EPEVTQTPSHQVTQMGQEVILRCVPISNHLYFYWYRQILGQKVEFLVSFYNNEISEKSEIFDDQFSVERPDGSNFTLKIRSTKLEDSAMYFCASGGLAGNNEQFFGPGTRLTVL.

The rearrangement links TRBV7-6 to TRBJ2-5, with 7 bases matching TRBD2. V lost 3 bases to trimming and J lost 7 bases; unmatched junction nucleotides: 11. This CDR3 spans 15 amino acids. CDR1 SGHVS and CDR2 FNYEAQ come from the germline V gene. The CDR3 nucleotides read TGTGCCAGCAGCTTCACACTAGCGTCTTGGGGGACCCAGTACTTC. As protein: CASSFTLASWGTQYF.

This clonotype was recorded at least ten times. The chain links TRBV5-6 to TRBJ1-3; D remains unclear. The V and J ends lost 0 bases and 0 bases respectively, with 4 bases between them. Germline-derived CDR1 and CDR2 are SGHDT and YYEEEE. The CDR3 length is 14 residues. CDR3 region: CASSLVSSGNTIYF. In DNA, the CDR3 is TGTGCCAGCAGCTTGGTCAGCTCTGGAAACACCATATATTTT.

This clonotype came up a few times. V and J are TRBV9 and TRBJ2-4; D is unresolved. The germline gives CDR1 SGDLS, CDR2 YYNGEE. The CDR3 extends over 16 amino acids. V was trimmed by 0 bases and J by 5 bases, leaving 15 bases between them. The DNA of the CDR3 is TGTGCCAGCAGCGTAGGAATCTCCCGCGGCGAAAACATTCAGTACTTC. It specifies CASSVGISRGENIQYF.

This clonotype was recorded a few times. V and J are TRBV20-1 and TRBJ2-7, with 7 bases that match TRBD1. Germline V gives CDR1 DFQATT, CDR2 SNEGSKA (reference sequence). This CDR3 is 13 amino acids long. V shed 1 base, J shed 2 bases, and the junction held 2 bases outside the gene matches. In nucleotides, the CDR3 is TGCAGTGCTAGAGGGGACAGCCCCTACGAGCAGTACTTC. Its translation is CSARGDSPYEQYF.

This clonotype was picked up many times. The chain couples TRBV29-1 to TRBJ2-3; D remains ambiguous. Germline CDR1 SQVTM, CDR2 ANQGSEA. Trimming cost V 4 bases and J 2 bases, with 7 bases left between them. The CDR3 is 12 residues long. Written as DNA, the CDR3 is TGCAGCGTTGGACACTACACAGATACGCAGTATTTT. It is translated as CSVGHYTDTQYF.

This clonotype has a count of ten or more. The rearrangement uses TRBV2 and TRBJ1-6; 9 nucleotides line up with TRBD1. The CDR3 length is 15 residues. J gave up 10 bases and V 5 bases, and 9 bases lay outside the gene matches. Germline loops: CDR1 SNHLY, CDR2 FYNNEI. Here the CDR3 DNA reads TGTGCCAGCAGTTTAACGGACAGGGGTGGCTCACCCCTCCACTTT. This encodes CASSLTDRGGSPLHF.

This clonotype was observed a few times. The gene calls are TRBV11-2 and TRBJ2-7, with TRBD2 matching 9 bases. With V trimmed by 5 bases and J by 7 bases, 12 bases remained unmatched. The CDR3 loop spans 15 amino acids. The V gene's germline CDR1 is SGHAT and CDR2 FQNNGV. CDR3 in amino acids: CASSTTLAGVGEQYF. The CDR3 coding sequence is TGTGCCAGCAGCACGACCTTAGCGGGAGTGGGGGAGCAGTACTTC.

This clonotype appeared a few times. The rearrangement joins TRBV4-2 to TRBJ1-1, with D maybe TRBD1 (6 bases). CDR3 size: 14 residues. Germline CDR1 and CDR2: LGHNA and YNFKEQ. The V and J ends lost 0 bases and 10 bases respectively, with 15 bases between them. The CDR3 region is CASSQDRQTGRAFF. As DNA, the CDR3 is TGTGCCAGCAGCCAAGATCGCCAGACAGGAAGAGCTTTCTTT.

This clonotype was seen only a few times. The J gene is TRBJ2-7, the V gene TRBV4-3, with D hard to call. Germline V gene data show CDR1 as LGHNA and CDR2 as YSLEER. Between the trimmed V and J ends, which lost 1 base and 2 bases, there was a span of 6 bases. CDR3 length equals 13 residues. CDR3 in DNA: TGCGCCAGCAGCCAAGTTCCGGCCTACGAGCAGTACTTC. This gives the protein CASSQVPAYEQYF.

The chain links TRBV3-1 to TRBJ1-6; D unclear. This CDR3 region has 15 residues. The V gene lost 1 base and the J gene lost 7 bases, with 11 bases spanning the gap. CDR1 LGHDT and CDR2 YNNKEL come from the germline V gene (reference sequence). The CDR3 DNA is TGTGCCAGCAGCCAAGGGCCAGGCGCGAATTCACCCCTCCACTTT. Protein product: CASSQGPGANSPLHF.

The sample holds many counts of this clonotype. The chain links TRBV19 to TRBJ2-5; 8 bases match TRBD1. V shed 5 bases, J shed 2 bases, and the junction held 4 bases outside the gene matches. CDR3 length equals 14 residues. Germline values: CDR1 LNHDA, CDR2 SQIVND (reference sequence). Here the CDR3 reads CASSPRTGQETQYF. The DNA of the CDR3 is TGTGCCAGTAGTCCTCGGACAGGGCAAGAGACCCAGTACTTC.

V usage is TRBV2 and J usage is TRBJ2-1; D gene unclear. The germline CDR1 and CDR2 sequences are SNHLY and FYNNEI. There are 12 residues in the CDR3. Trimming took off 10 bases at V and 6 bases at J, with 13 bases between the two ends. This CDR3 is CANGRQINEQFF. As DNA, the CDR3 is TGTGCCAATGGCCGTCAGATCAATGAGCAGTTCTTC.

This clonotype was detected only a few times. The chain joins TRBV9 to TRBJ2-1; 13 positions agree with TRBD2. The CDR3 sequence is 19 residues long. From germline, CDR1 is SGDLS and CDR2 YYNGEE. V lost 4 bases, J lost 6 bases, and 16 bases stayed unmatched. This chain's CDR3 is CASSHPRGGLAGVLNEQFF. Written as DNA, the CDR3 is TGTGCCAGCAGCCACCCGAGGGGCGGACTAGCGGGAGTTCTCAATGAGCAGTTCTTC.

This clonotype was picked up a small number of times. This chain joins TRBV7-2 and TRBJ2-7; 7 positions agree with TRBD2. The CDR3 spans 13 residues. In germline, CDR1 is SGHTA, CDR2 FQGNSA. J was trimmed by 6 bases and V by 5 bases; bases with no gene match: 7. CDR3 in DNA: TGTGCCAGCAGCACCCAGCGGGAAGGCGAGCAGTACTTC. This gives the protein CASSTQREGEQYF.

This chain links TRBV6-1 with TRBJ1-1; 7 positions agree with TRBD1. The germline gives CDR1 MNHNS, CDR2 SASEGT. The CDR3 runs 14 residues. V shed 7 bases and J 10 bases; nucleotides not matched to a gene: 15. The CDR3 nucleotides are TGTGCCAGCACCGGACAGGCCTCACGGGCCGTAGCTTTCTTT. As protein: CASTGQASRAVAFF.

This rearrangement joins TRBV9 to TRBJ2-7; 7 nucleotides line up with TRBD2. Looked up from germline, CDR1 is SGDLS and CDR2 is YYNGEE. This CDR3 region has 14 residues. V was pared by 1 base and J by 10 bases, with 11 bases of the junction left unmatched. CDR3 residues: CASSVSFSGATQYF. Written as DNA, the CDR3 is TGTGCCAGCAGCGTAAGTTTCAGCGGGGCCACACAGTACTTC.

The chain uses TRBV5-1 and TRBJ2-7; 9 bases match TRBD1. Germline loops: CDR1 SGHRS, CDR2 YFSETQ. The CDR3 is made up of 15 amino acids. Trimming cost V 2 bases and J 5 bases; bases outside gene matches: 8. In DNA, the CDR3 is TGCGCCAGCAGCTTATCAGGACAGGGGTTCCACGAGCAGTACTTC. Translation gives CASSLSGQGFHEQYF.

The rearrangement links TRBV4-3 to TRBJ2-3, with D perhaps given as TRBD1 or TRBD2 (5 bases each). V was trimmed by 2 bases and J by 0 bases, leaving 18 bases between them. Germline CDR1 LGHNA, CDR2 YSLEER. The CDR3 sequence is 18 residues long. The CDR3 loop is CASSQRAVGGMSTDTQYF. In DNA form, the CDR3 reads TGCGCCAGCAGCCAACGGGCCGTTGGGGGAATGAGCACAGATACGCAGTATTTT.